This T cell receptor (beta chain) came from a study of spatial heterogeneity in lung cancer. Looking at the study overall: Alpha-chain sequences were consistently detected in smaller numbers than beta-chain sequences. Findings of the study overall: In blood, ubiquitous expanded tumor TCRs appeared more at resection than follow-up.

A few counts support this clonotype. Its cognate antigen is unknown. As to time point: sample taken at primary tumor resection. The sequenced material consisted of unsorted whole RNA from tumor, nontumor lung or frozen PBMC. Patients with untreated early-stage non-small cell lung cancer, numbering around 72, were the donors. Single TCR cDNA molecules each had their own unique molecular identifier. TCRdb reanalysed the 5' RACE reads using MiXCR and keeps one entry per CDR3 protein. This table has tens of thousands of distinct CDR3 sequences, more than 15% appearing once. The input for sequencing was PBMCs, taken at surgery. This sequence originates from a male donor with early-stage non-small cell lung cancer.

The CDR3: CASRIGGRTRYGYTF. For the CDR3, the DNA is TGTGCCAGCAGGATAGGGGGACGGACTCGATATGGCTACACCTTC. The rearrangement uses TRBV13 and TRBJ1-2; a possible D gene is TRBD1 (6 bases). This CDR3 comprises 15 residues. The V end was cut by 6 bases, the J end by 5 bases, with 19 bases between. Germline V gene data show CDR1 as PRHDT and CDR2 as FYEKMQ (reference sequence).